This T cell receptor beta chain was sequenced for a study of cytomegalovirus exposure and HLA in healthy donors. This CDR3 is 14 amino acids long. Germline V gives CDR1 LNHDA, CDR2 SQIVND (reference sequence). The PCR made use of 60 Vbeta and 13 Jbeta primers. TCRdb keeps only in-frame clones here, not all; method: immunoSEQ multiplex PCR. In the table there are 190,000 or so clones, less than 85% of which are singletons. Notes on the study in general: In the analysis, some V segments, TRBV6-2 and TRBV6-3 included, were excluded as indistinguishable.

Comments on this clone: The antigen is undetermined.

The sample taken for sequencing was PBMCs. The chain links TRBV19 to TRBJ2-5, with 12 bases matching TRBD2. The DNA matches TRBJ2-7 better at its end, which makes the J call doubtful. The sequence was obtained from a boy between 10 and 17 years old in good health and CMV-seronegative. The CDR3 bases are TGTGCCAGTAGTCGACTAGCGGGAGTGTACGAGCAGTACTTC. As protein: CASSRLAGVYEQYF.